The 20 T cell receptor beta chains below were found in one sample sequenced in a study of patients and donors after allogeneic stem cell transplantation. TCRdb recomputed calls from the RT-PCR reads with MiXCR, one row per CDR3 protein. The table shows about a million distinct CDR3 sequences, with more than 15% occurring only once. The sample comprised blood, either unsorted or a sorted T cell fraction (not recorded which). These receptors all stem from a human donor who was either an allogeneic HSCT recipient or a stem cell or donor lymphocyte infusion donor (not recorded which). It is not recorded whose cells these are; they may come from a transplant donor.

This clonotype occurred many times. The V and J genes are TRBV29-1 and TRBJ2-1; D remains unclear. Trimming pared 6 bases from V and 1 base from J, leaving 4 bases between. CDR1 is SQVTM, CDR2 ANQGSEA, per germline. The length of the CDR3 is 11 residues. CDR3 in DNA: TGCAGCGTGTTATCCTACAATGAGCAGTTCTTC. Translated, it gives CSVLSYNEQFF.

V gene TRBV6-1 combines with J gene TRBJ2-3; no clear D. In germline, CDR1 is MNHNS, CDR2 SASEGT. This CDR3 is 14 amino acids long. Trimming took off 4 bases at V and 2 bases at J, with 10 bases between the two ends. The CDR3 DNA reads TGTGCCAGCAGTGGGTCTCAGTACACAGATACGCAGTATTTT. Translating it yields CASSGSQYTDTQYF.

The V call is TRBV10-3, the J call TRBJ1-1; the D gene is possibly TRBD1 (5 bases). The CDR3 has 16 amino acids. Trimming removed 8 bases at V and 1 base at J, with 20 bases between. Germline V gene data show CDR1 as ENHRY and CDR2 as SYGVKD. DNA for the CDR3: TGTGCCATCGGCGATGGGGAAGGGGCCCGGAACACTGAAGCTTTCTTT. Translated: CAIGDGEGARNTEAFF.

This clonotype was observed a handful of times. This rearrangement joins TRBV6-1 to TRBJ2-2; a weak D match, TRBD2 (6 bases). The V and J ends lost 2 bases and 6 bases respectively, with 19 bases between them. The CDR3 consists of 17 residues. Germline CDR1 is MNHNS and CDR2 is SASEGT. CDR3: CASSETGVRFVAGELFF. The CDR3 DNA follows: TGTGCCAGCAGTGAAACGGGAGTAAGATTTGTGGCCGGGGAGCTGTTTTTT.

The genes are TRBV2 and TRBJ2-1, with 7 bases lining up with TRBD1. The CDR3 spans 15 residues. CDR1 and CDR2 from the germline V gene are SNHLY and FYNNEI. The V gene end was trimmed by 5 bases and the J gene end by 1 base; junction bases not matched to a gene: 5. The CDR3 is CASSPRGKSYNEQFF. In DNA, the CDR3 is TGTGCCAGCAGTCCCAGGGGGAAGTCCTACAATGAGCAGTTCTTC. The variable domain in full, with the rest retrieved from reference TRBV2 and TRBJ2-1, is EPEVTQTPSHQVTQMGQEVILRCVPISNHLYFYWYRQILGQKVEFLVSFYNNEISEKSEIFDDQFSVERPDGSNFTLKIRSTKLEDSAMYFCASSPRGKSYNEQFFGPGTRLTVL.

This clonotype came up a few times. The chain links TRBV2 to TRBJ1-6; 7 bases are a match to TRBD1. This CDR3 contains 14 residues. V dropped 3 bases and J dropped 8; count of bases not matched to a gene: 4. Germline lookup yields CDR1 SNHLY and CDR2 FYNNEI. The DNA for the CDR3 is TGTGCCAGCAGTGAGGGGACAGTTTATTCACCCCTCCACTTT. This encodes CASSEGTVYSPLHF.

The rearrangement links TRBV20-1 to TRBJ2-2; 12 bases are shared with TRBD2. Trimming took 3 bases from V and 2 from J; bases not matched to a gene: 4. The CDR3 is made up of 16 amino acids. Germline values: CDR1 DFQATT, CDR2 SNEGSKA (reference sequence). The DNA for the CDR3 is TGCAGTGCTAGTAGACTAGCGGGAGTCAACACCGGGGAGCTGTTTTTT. This translates into CSASRLAGVNTGELFF.

The J gene is TRBJ1-1, the V gene TRBV27, with a weak D call TRBD1 (5 bases). Germline V gives CDR1 MNHEY, CDR2 SMNVEV (reference sequence). Trimming took off 2 bases at V and 7 bases at J, with 11 bases between the two ends. This CDR3 contains 13 residues. The CDR3 DNA sequence: TGTGCCAGCAGTTTAAATCGGGGCGTTGAAGCTTTCTTT. This codes for CASSLNRGVEAFF.

This rearrangement joins TRBV7-8 to TRBJ1-5; no firm D call. CDR1 and CDR2 from the germline V gene are SGHVS and FQNEAQ. Trimming cost V 1 base and J 6 bases, with 13 bases left between them. The CDR3 extends over 15 amino acids. The CDR3 reads CASSLGAVQSQPQHF. CDR3 DNA: TGTGCCAGCAGCTTAGGGGCCGTCCAGAGTCAGCCCCAGCATTTT. The whole variable domain, remainder taken from reference TRBV7-8 and TRBJ1-5, is GAGVSQSPRYKVAKRGQDVALRCDPISGHVSLFWYQQALGQGPEFLTYFQNEAQLDKSGLPSDRFFAERPEGSVSTLKIQRTQQEDSAVYLCASSLGAVQSQPQHFGDGTRLSIL.

This clonotype was found a few times. This chain uses TRBV28 with TRBJ2-5; D may be TRBD2 (6 bases). CDR1 is MDHEN, CDR2 SYDVKM, per germline. The CDR3 runs 15 residues. The V gene lost 5 bases and the J gene lost 2 bases, with 15 bases spanning the gap. The CDR3 nucleotides are TGTGCCAGCAGTGGGGGAGGCGGACCGCAAGAGACCCAGTACTTC. Its translation is CASSGGGGPQETQYF.

The chain has TRBV6-1 and TRBJ2-5; D possibly corresponds to TRBD1 (6 bases). V dropped 0 bases and J dropped 0 bases, with 11 bases sitting between them. Germline V gene data show CDR1 as MNHNS and CDR2 as SASEGT. The CDR3 length is 16 residues. The CDR3 loop is CASSEAPGAYQETQYF. The CDR3 nucleotides read TGTGCCAGCAGTGAAGCTCCAGGGGCCTACCAAGAGACCCAGTACTTC.

This chain links TRBV6-5 with TRBJ2-5; maybe TRBD2 (6 bases). The CDR3 contains 15 residues. The germline V and J ends were trimmed by 0 bases and 4 bases, with 12 bases remaining between them. Germline CDR1 MNHEY, CDR2 SVGAGI. CDR3 bases: TGTGCCAGCAGTTACTCGGGGGGTTCCGGAGAGACCCAGTACTTC. It codes for CASSYSGGSGETQYF.

Ten or more counts support this clonotype. The chain is built from TRBV12-3 or TRBV12-4 and TRBJ1-1; D possibly corresponds to TRBD1 (5 bases). The CDR3 loop spans 12 amino acids. With 6 bases removed from V and 7 bases from J, the gap between germline ends came to 12 bases. The DNA for the CDR3 is TGTGCCAGCAGCTCAGGACAATTTGAAGCTTTCTTT. It translates to CASSSGQFEAFF.

This rearrangement joins TRBV27 to TRBJ1-5, with a tentative D call TRBD1 (5 bases). Deletions cut 5 bases from V and 9 bases from J, with 14 bases between. CDR1 MNHEY and CDR2 SMNVEV come from the germline V gene (reference sequence). The CDR3 is 13 amino acids. The CDR3 here is CASSMRPGLPQHF. CDR3 in DNA: TGTGCCAGCAGTATGCGACCGGGGCTGCCCCAGCATTTT.

In its sample, this clonotype was seen a few times. As DNA, the CDR3 is TGCGCCAGCAGCACTGACAGGGGGAAGACCCAGTACTTC. Residues: CASSTDRGKTQYF. The V and J genes are TRBV5-1 and TRBJ2-5; 9 nucleotides align to TRBD1. V gave up 4 bases and J gave up 6 bases; unmatched junction bases: 4. The CDR3 spans 13 residues. Per the germline V gene, CDR1 is SGHRS and CDR2 is YFSETQ. The full variable domain, completed using reference TRBV5-1 and TRBJ2-5, is KAGVTQTPRYLIKTRGQQVTLSCSPISGHRSVSWYQQTPGQGLQFLFEYFSETQRNKGNFPGRFSGRQFSNSRSEMNVSTLELGDSALYLCASSTDRGKTQYFGPGTRLLVL.

In this sample, this clonotype turned up a few times. The chain joins TRBV20-1 to TRBJ1-3; 7 bases align to TRBD1. Germline lookup yields CDR1 DFQATT and CDR2 SNEGSKA (reference sequence). This CDR3 has 18 amino acids. V was pared by 3 bases and J by 0 bases, with 14 bases of the junction left unmatched. CDR3 in DNA: TGCAGTGCTAGTGGGCGTGGGGTGACAGGGCCCTCTGGAAACACCATATATTTT. Amino acid sequence: CSASGRGVTGPSGNTIYF.

The chain has TRBV7-2 and TRBJ2-3, with 11 bases aligning to TRBD2. Germline V lookup: CDR1 SGHTA, CDR2 FQGNSA. CDR3 length: 14 residues. V trimming: 4 bases; J trimming: 5 bases; junction bases outside the gene matches: 2. For the CDR3, the DNA is TGTGCCAGCAGCTCGCTAGCGGGGGGAGATACGCAGTATTTT. Its translation: CASSSLAGGDTQYF.

The rearrangement links TRBV11-2 to TRBJ2-5; 10 positions match TRBD1. The V gene end was trimmed by 7 bases and the J gene end by 5 bases; junction bases not matched to a gene: 10. This CDR3 spans 15 amino acids. The V gene's germline CDR1 is SGHAT and CDR2 FQNNGV. For the CDR3, the DNA is TGTGCCAGCAAGAGGGGACAGGGGATGTTGGAGACCCAGTACTTC. Amino acids: CASKRGQGMLETQYF.

V usage is TRBV9 and J usage is TRBJ2-5; no clear D. The CDR3 loop spans 15 amino acids. The ends were cut back, 2 bases at V and 2 bases at J, with 13 bases in the middle. Per germline, CDR1 SGDLS and CDR2 YYNGEE. CDR3 nucleotide sequence: TGTGCCAGCAGCGTTAGTGCAGGCAGGCAAGAGACCCAGTACTTC. This encodes CASSVSAGRQETQYF.

The chain has TRBV12-3 or TRBV12-4 and TRBJ1-2; no clear D. V lost 3 bases and J 0 bases, leaving 8 bases between the germline ends. The CDR3 has 14 residues. The CDR3 protein is CASSFSSPNYGYTF. The CDR3 DNA reads as TGTGCCAGCAGTTTTTCCAGTCCTAACTATGGCTACACCTTC.